The 28 T cell receptor beta chains presented below share a single source sample, sequenced in a study of blood T cells in healthy people across ages. Through a sample-barcoded 5' primer and a J-beta primer mix, a second PCR was run for 7 to 11 cycles. Each CDR3 protein is one row after TCRdb ran MiXCR on the 5' RACE reads. The data contain around 780,000 distinct CDR3 sequences, approximately 60% of them singletons. Material: blood. The source of these receptors is a man between 40 and 49 years old in good health.

This clonotype was seen only a few times. This rearrangement joins TRBV5-1 to TRBJ2-3, with 8 bases lining up with TRBD2. V was clipped by 0 bases and J by 0 bases; unmatched bases: 3. This CDR3 region has 16 residues. The V gene's germline CDR1 is SGHRS and CDR2 YFSETQ. This chain's CDR3 is CASSLALADSTDTQYF. CDR3 sequence (DNA): TGCGCCAGCAGCTTGGCACTAGCGGATAGCACAGATACGCAGTATTTT.

The rearrangement uses TRBV4-3 and TRBJ1-6; unclear D gene. This CDR3 comprises 13 residues. Germline CDR1 and CDR2: LGHNA and YSLEER. The V end lost 1 base, the J end lost 10 bases, and 8 bases lay between the germline ends. Here the CDR3 reads CASSQAFGSPLHF. The CDR3 DNA is TGCGCCAGCAGCCAAGCCTTTGGATCACCCCTCCACTTT.

The chain has TRBV29-1 and TRBJ2-4; 8 nucleotides agree with TRBD1. The end of the DNA aligns better with TRBJ2-7, so the J call may be wrong. The CDR3 contains 14 residues. Germline V gene data show CDR1 as SQVTM and CDR2 as ANQGSEA. CDR3 DNA sequence: TGCAGCGTTGTTACGGCAGGGGGCGCCTACGAGCAGTACTTC. Its protein product is CSVVTAGGAYEQYF.

The rearrangement links TRBV4-2 to TRBJ2-7, with 7 bases that match TRBD1. The assigned J gene may be wrong: the sequence end matches TRBJ2-5 better. Germline-derived CDR1 and CDR2 are LGHNA and YNFKEQ. The length of the CDR3 is 18 residues. CDR3 DNA: TGTGCCAGCAGCCAAGCAATTAGTGACAGGGCTTCTGCGGAGACCCAGTACTTC. As protein: CASSQAISDRASAETQYF.

This clonotype has only a few counts. The rearrangement uses TRBV3-1 and TRBJ2-1; 10 nucleotides agree with TRBD1. Germline V gene lookup returns CDR1 LGHDT and CDR2 YNNKEL (reference sequence). CDR3 length: 15 amino acids. Trimming cost V 6 bases and J 6 bases; bases outside gene matches: 8. CDR3 residues: CASRLRDRGVNEQFF. CDR3 bases: TGTGCCAGCAGGCTCAGGGACAGGGGAGTCAATGAGCAGTTCTTC.

V usage is TRBV7-2 and J usage is TRBJ2-1, with 8 bases identical to TRBD2. The CDR3 covers 15 residues. The ends lost 8 bases at V and 11 bases at J; junction bases unmatched: 17. The germline V gene has CDR1 SGHTA and CDR2 FQGNSA. The CDR3 loop is CASLPGGLGPGKQFF. The CDR3 coding sequence is TGTGCCAGCCTGCCCGGGGGACTAGGCCCAGGTAAGCAGTTCTTC.

V usage is TRBV28 and J usage is TRBJ2-1; 8 nucleotides align to TRBD1. The CDR3 totals 21 residues. Germline assignment: CDR1 MDHEN and CDR2 SYDVKM. Trimming took 5 bases from V and 0 from J; bases not matched to a gene: 21. For the CDR3, the DNA is TGTGCCAGCAGTGGAGCCTTATCGGGAATCAGACAGGGGAGCTCCTACAATGAGCAGTTCTTC. Protein product: CASSGALSGIRQGSSYNEQFF.

This clonotype was seen more than once but under ten times. V is TRBV5-1 and J is TRBJ2-1; 10 bases agree with TRBD2. With 1 base clipped from V and 9 bases from J, the junction kept 10 bases outside the gene matches. Per the germline V gene, CDR1 is SGHRS and CDR2 is YFSETQ. The CDR3 contains 16 residues. The CDR3 region is CASSLQSGGARGEQFF. CDR3 bases: TGCGCCAGCAGCTTGCAAAGCGGGGGGGCCAGAGGTGAGCAGTTCTTC.

The chain uses TRBV28 and TRBJ2-1; 7 nucleotides match TRBD2. V was pared by 4 bases and J by 3 bases, with 9 bases of the junction left unmatched. CDR3 length: 16 residues. CDR1 is MDHEN and CDR2 is SYDVKM in the germline V gene. CDR3 in amino acids: CASSSSLADIYNEQFF. The CDR3 DNA reads as TGTGCCAGCAGTTCGTCTCTAGCGGATATCTACAATGAGCAGTTCTTC. The entire variable domain, with the rest obtained from reference TRBV28 and TRBJ2-1, is as follows: DVKVTQSSRYLVKRTGEKVFLECVQDMDHENMFWYRQDPGLGLRLIYFSYDVKMKEKGDIPEGYSVSREKKERFSLILESASTNQTSMYLCASSSSLADIYNEQFFGPGTRLTVL.

This rearrangement joins TRBV3-1 to TRBJ2-1; 10 bases map to TRBD2. V shed 5 bases, J shed 6 bases, and the junction held 4 bases outside the gene matches. The germline gives CDR1 LGHDT, CDR2 YNNKEL (reference sequence). This CDR3 comprises 14 residues. The CDR3 DNA reads as TGTGCCAGCAGCGGACTAGCGGACGGCAATGAGCAGTTCTTC. It translates to CASSGLADGNEQFF.

The chain has TRBV7-3 and TRBJ1-1; D possibly corresponds to TRBD1 (5 bases). Trimming stripped 4 bases from V and 3 bases from J, with 12 bases between. Germline V gene sequence: CDR1 SGHTA, CDR2 FQGTGA. CDR3 length equals 14 residues. The CDR3 nucleotides are TGTGCCAGCAGCTCCCTTGGGGGGTACACTGAAGCTTTCTTT. Its protein is CASSSLGGYTEAFF.

The chain couples TRBV9 to TRBJ1-6; 7 bases are shared with TRBD1. The germline V gene has CDR1 SGDLS and CDR2 YYNGEE. This CDR3 spans 14 amino acids. With V trimmed by 3 bases and J by 7 bases, 4 bases remained unmatched. The CDR3 DNA follows: TGTGCCAGCAGCGGAGACAGGGAAAATTCACCCCTCCACTTT. This encodes CASSGDRENSPLHF. Complete variable domain (other parts from reference TRBV9 and TRBJ1-6): DSGVTQTPKHLITATGQRVTLRCSPRSGDLSVYWYQQSLDQGLQFLIQYYNGEERAKGNILERFSAQQFPDLHSELNLSSLELGDSALYFCASSGDRENSPLHFGNGTRLTVT.

This sequence joins TRBV5-1 and TRBJ2-4; tentatively, D is TRBD1 (5 bases). The last part of the DNA fits TRBJ2-7 better; the J call may be wrong. Germline CDR1 is SGHRS and CDR2 is YFSETQ. The CDR3 spans 15 residues. The CDR3 coding sequence is TGCGCCAGCAGCTTGGGGGGCCTAATTCTCAACGAGCAGTACTTC. It is translated as CASSLGGLILNEQYF.

In this sample, this clonotype turned up a few times. The CDR3 region is CAISVLRGPPEQYF. Written as DNA, the CDR3 is TGTGCCATCAGTGTGTTGCGGGGTCCTCCCGAGCAGTACTTC. The genes are TRBV10-3 and TRBJ2-7; D possibly corresponds to TRBD2 (6 bases). The germline CDR1 and CDR2 sequences are ENHRY and SYGVKD. The CDR3 loop spans 14 amino acids. The V end lost 4 bases, the J end lost 6 bases, and 16 bases lay between the germline ends.

The chain joins TRBV10-3 to TRBJ2-1; 7 bases fit TRBD1. Judging by the DNA end, TRBJ2-7 fits better; the J call may be wrong. Looked up from germline, CDR1 is ENHRY and CDR2 is SYGVKD. The CDR3 runs to 15 residues. In DNA form, the CDR3 reads TGTGCCATCAGTGAGTCGAGGAGACAGGGTGATGAGCAGTACTTC. The encoded protein is CAISESRRQGDEQYF.

The chain employs TRBV7-2 and TRBJ2-3, with 11 bases identical to TRBD2. The CDR3 extends over 14 amino acids. The germline V gene has CDR1 SGHTA and CDR2 FQGNSA. The trim removed 3 bases at V and 4 bases at J, leaving 0 bases unmatched. CDR3 residues: CASSFSGRADTQYF. CDR3 in DNA: TGTGCCAGCAGCTTTAGCGGGAGGGCAGATACGCAGTATTTT.

This clonotype came up once. This sequence joins TRBV24-1 and TRBJ2-5; no firm D call. This CDR3 comprises 14 residues. The germline V and J ends were trimmed by 5 bases and 5 bases, with 14 bases remaining between them. Germline V lookup: CDR1 KGHDR, CDR2 SFDVKD. The CDR3 DNA sequence: TGTGCCACCAGTGGTACGGGTTCCGTGGAGACCCAGTACTTC. This codes for CATSGTGSVETQYF.

The rearrangement uses TRBV24-1 and TRBJ2-6; TRBD1 aligns across 8 bases. The CDR3 is 18 amino acids. CDR1 KGHDR and CDR2 SFDVKD come from the germline V gene. The V and J ends lost 4 bases and 4 bases, in that order; junction bases with no gene match: 11. CDR3 nucleotide sequence: TGTGCCACCAGTGACCCCGACAGGGGAGAATCAGGGGCCAACGTCCTGACTTTC. It encodes CATSDPDRGESGANVLTF.

The J gene is TRBJ1-1, the V gene TRBV7-2; D gene uncertain. The length of the CDR3 is 13 residues. The V end lost 3 bases, the J end lost 3 bases, and 8 bases lay between the germline ends. Germline V lookup: CDR1 SGHTA, CDR2 FQGNSA. The CDR3 DNA reads TGTGCCAGCAGCTTGAGCACGTACACTGAAGCTTTCTTT. Translation gives CASSLSTYTEAFF.

This clonotype was counted between two and nine times. This chain joins TRBV5-1 and TRBJ2-7, with TRBD2 matching 9 bases. The CDR3 is 16 amino acids. Germline values: CDR1 SGHRS, CDR2 YFSETQ. After removal of 3 bases from V and 1 base from J, the junction contained 8 bases not matched to a gene. The CDR3 protein is CASSSGTSLGSYEQYF. The CDR3 bases are TGCGCCAGCAGCTCCGGGACTAGCCTGGGGTCCTACGAGCAGTACTTC.

This clonotype was seen more than once but under ten times. The J gene is TRBJ1-2, the V gene TRBV5-5; 8 positions agree with TRBD1. This CDR3 contains 12 residues. The V and J ends lost 4 bases and 10 bases, in that order; junction bases with no gene match: 6. Germline CDR1 is SGHKS and CDR2 is YYEKEE (reference sequence). In nucleotides, the CDR3 is TGTGCCAGCAGCCTGGGACAGGATGACTACACCTTC. Translating it yields CASSLGQDDYTF.

About this clonotype: A clone one base away is much larger, so this may be a read error. The rearrangement links TRBV18 to TRBJ1-4, with TRBD1 matching over 7 bases. This CDR3 is 16 amino acids long. CDR1 is KGHSH and CDR2 is LQKENI in the germline V gene. J was trimmed by 12 bases and V by 2 bases; bases with no gene match: 15. CDR3 residues: CASSPSSEGAREELFF. Here the CDR3 DNA reads TGTGCCAGCTCACCAAGTTCTGAGGGGGCGCGGGAAGAACTGTTTTTT. The full variable domain, with the rest looked up from reference TRBV18 and TRBJ1-4, is NAGVMQNPRHLVRRRGQEARLRCSPMKGHSHVYWYRQLPEEGLKFMVYLQKENIIDESGMPKERFSAEFPKEGPSILRIQQVVRGDSAAYFCASSPSSEGAREELFFGSGTQLSVL.

The chain recombines TRBV9 with TRBJ2-7, with unresolved D. V lost 4 bases and J lost 4, with 15 bases in between. Germline V lookup: CDR1 SGDLS, CDR2 YYNGEE. This CDR3 has 14 amino acids. The CDR3 coding sequence is TGTGCCAGCAGCACCCGACCGGACGGGTACGAGCAGTACTTC. This gives the protein CASSTRPDGYEQYF.

This clonotype was observed once. The chain recombines TRBV10-3 with TRBJ2-1, with D tentatively TRBD2 (5 bases). This CDR3 comprises 14 residues. V lost 0 bases and J lost 8, with 11 bases in between. Germline CDR1 reads ENHRY; CDR2 reads SYGVKD. The CDR3 sequence: CAISESFMGDEQFF. CDR3 coding DNA: TGTGCCATCAGTGAGTCATTTATGGGAGATGAGCAGTTCTTC.

The chain recombines TRBV20-1 with TRBJ2-7; D could derive from TRBD1 or TRBD2 (5 bases each). The CDR3 totals 16 residues. V was shortened by 0 bases and J by 6 bases, with 21 bases between the two germline ends. CDR1 DFQATT and CDR2 SNEGSKA come from the germline V gene (reference sequence). In nucleotides, the CDR3 is TGCAGTGCTAGAGATAGGGACCAGATGTTAAATGTCGAGCAGTACTTC. Encoded protein: CSARDRDQMLNVEQYF.

This clonotype has a handful of counts. The chain combines TRBV21-1 with TRBJ2-5; TRBD2, the D gene given by the table, was not confirmed from the DNA. TRBV21-1 is given as a pseudogene. The CDR3 is made up of 15 amino acids. The CDR3 reads CASSKLEREFETQYF. CDR3 coding DNA: TGTGCCAGCAGCAAGTTGGAGCGGGAGTTCGAGACCCAGTACTTC.

The rearrangement joins TRBV6-6 to TRBJ2-6; D may match TRBD1 or TRBD2 (5 bases each). The CDR3 extends over 15 amino acids. Germline V gene data show CDR1 as MNHNY and CDR2 as SVGAGI (reference sequence). Trimming stripped 2 bases from V and 2 bases from J, with 7 bases between. This CDR3 is CASSYGGPGANVLTF. The DNA for the CDR3 is TGTGCCAGCAGTTACGGGGGACCTGGGGCCAACGTCCTGACTTTC.

V and J are TRBV2 and TRBJ2-7; 8 nucleotides line up with TRBD1. The trim removed 7 bases at V and 2 bases at J, leaving 22 bases unmatched. Per the germline V gene, CDR1 is SNHLY and CDR2 is FYNNEI. The length of the CDR3 is 19 residues. The CDR3 bases are TGTGCCAGCATCCAAACGCAGGGGGCGCCTAACCAAGGGGCCTACGAGCAGTACTTC. Its translation: CASIQTQGAPNQGAYEQYF.